This T cell receptor beta chain was retrieved from a study of blood T cell repertoires in COVID-19. In the study overall: Acute and convalescent COVID-19 samples came from the United States, Italy and Spain. In each case, the material was cDNA or gDNA derived from T cells, B-cell-depleted T cells, or PBMCs.

In the authors' methods: Reference gene primer amplification gave estimated nucleated cell counts. This table comes from immunoSEQ multiplex PCR, and its TCRdb copy is limited to in-frame clones, with some not included. The D gene and trimming were derived from the DNA, and the V and J assignments and clone size from that table. This table has tens of thousands of clones, less than 85% appearing once. Trimming shortened V by 3 bases and J by 4 bases, and 6 bases separated the two germline ends. Germline assignment: CDR1 SGHVS and CDR2 FQNEAQ. The CDR3 contains 12 residues. The sequencing input was peripheral blood. This chain links TRBV7-8 with TRBJ1-2; D is uncertain. The clonotype comes from a man of 80 years or more with active COVID-19. The DNA of the CDR3 is TGTGCCAGCAGCTTTTCAGGCTATGGCTACACCTTC. Translating gives CASSFSGYGYTF.